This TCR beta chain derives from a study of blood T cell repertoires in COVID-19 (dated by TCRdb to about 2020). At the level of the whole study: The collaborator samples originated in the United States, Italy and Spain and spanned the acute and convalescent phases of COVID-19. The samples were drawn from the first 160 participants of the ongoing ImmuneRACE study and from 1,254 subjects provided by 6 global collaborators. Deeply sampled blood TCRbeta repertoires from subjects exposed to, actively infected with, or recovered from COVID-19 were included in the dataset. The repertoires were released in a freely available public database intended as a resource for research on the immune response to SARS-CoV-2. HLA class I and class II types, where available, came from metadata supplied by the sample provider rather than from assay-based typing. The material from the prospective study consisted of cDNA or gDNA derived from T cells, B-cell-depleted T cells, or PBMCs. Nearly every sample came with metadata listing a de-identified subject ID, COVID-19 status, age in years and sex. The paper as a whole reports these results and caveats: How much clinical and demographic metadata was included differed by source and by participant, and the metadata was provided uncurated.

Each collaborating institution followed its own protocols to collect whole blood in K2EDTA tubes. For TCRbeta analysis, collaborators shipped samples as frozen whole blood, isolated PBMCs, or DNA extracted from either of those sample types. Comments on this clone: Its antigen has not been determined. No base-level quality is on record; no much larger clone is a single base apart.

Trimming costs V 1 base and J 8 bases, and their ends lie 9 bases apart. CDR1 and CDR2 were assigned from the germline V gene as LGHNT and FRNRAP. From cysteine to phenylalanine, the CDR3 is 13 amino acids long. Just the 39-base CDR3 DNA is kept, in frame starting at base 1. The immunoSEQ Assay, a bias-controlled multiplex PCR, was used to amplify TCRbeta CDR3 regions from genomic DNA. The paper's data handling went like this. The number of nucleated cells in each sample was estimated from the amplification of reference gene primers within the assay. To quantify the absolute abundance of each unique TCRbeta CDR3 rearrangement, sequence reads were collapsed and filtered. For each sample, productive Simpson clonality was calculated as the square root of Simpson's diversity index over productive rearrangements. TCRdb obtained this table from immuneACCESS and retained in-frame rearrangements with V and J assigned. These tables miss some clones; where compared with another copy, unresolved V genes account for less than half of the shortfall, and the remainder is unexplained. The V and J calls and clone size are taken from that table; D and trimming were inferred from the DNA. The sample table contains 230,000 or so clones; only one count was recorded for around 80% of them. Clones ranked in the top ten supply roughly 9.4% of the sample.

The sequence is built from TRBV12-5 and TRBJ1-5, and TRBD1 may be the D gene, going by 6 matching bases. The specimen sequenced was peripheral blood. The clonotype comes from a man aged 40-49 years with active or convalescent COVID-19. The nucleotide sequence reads TGTGCTAGTGGTTTGGCAGGGGCCGAGCCCCAGCATTTT. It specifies CASGLAGAEPQHF.